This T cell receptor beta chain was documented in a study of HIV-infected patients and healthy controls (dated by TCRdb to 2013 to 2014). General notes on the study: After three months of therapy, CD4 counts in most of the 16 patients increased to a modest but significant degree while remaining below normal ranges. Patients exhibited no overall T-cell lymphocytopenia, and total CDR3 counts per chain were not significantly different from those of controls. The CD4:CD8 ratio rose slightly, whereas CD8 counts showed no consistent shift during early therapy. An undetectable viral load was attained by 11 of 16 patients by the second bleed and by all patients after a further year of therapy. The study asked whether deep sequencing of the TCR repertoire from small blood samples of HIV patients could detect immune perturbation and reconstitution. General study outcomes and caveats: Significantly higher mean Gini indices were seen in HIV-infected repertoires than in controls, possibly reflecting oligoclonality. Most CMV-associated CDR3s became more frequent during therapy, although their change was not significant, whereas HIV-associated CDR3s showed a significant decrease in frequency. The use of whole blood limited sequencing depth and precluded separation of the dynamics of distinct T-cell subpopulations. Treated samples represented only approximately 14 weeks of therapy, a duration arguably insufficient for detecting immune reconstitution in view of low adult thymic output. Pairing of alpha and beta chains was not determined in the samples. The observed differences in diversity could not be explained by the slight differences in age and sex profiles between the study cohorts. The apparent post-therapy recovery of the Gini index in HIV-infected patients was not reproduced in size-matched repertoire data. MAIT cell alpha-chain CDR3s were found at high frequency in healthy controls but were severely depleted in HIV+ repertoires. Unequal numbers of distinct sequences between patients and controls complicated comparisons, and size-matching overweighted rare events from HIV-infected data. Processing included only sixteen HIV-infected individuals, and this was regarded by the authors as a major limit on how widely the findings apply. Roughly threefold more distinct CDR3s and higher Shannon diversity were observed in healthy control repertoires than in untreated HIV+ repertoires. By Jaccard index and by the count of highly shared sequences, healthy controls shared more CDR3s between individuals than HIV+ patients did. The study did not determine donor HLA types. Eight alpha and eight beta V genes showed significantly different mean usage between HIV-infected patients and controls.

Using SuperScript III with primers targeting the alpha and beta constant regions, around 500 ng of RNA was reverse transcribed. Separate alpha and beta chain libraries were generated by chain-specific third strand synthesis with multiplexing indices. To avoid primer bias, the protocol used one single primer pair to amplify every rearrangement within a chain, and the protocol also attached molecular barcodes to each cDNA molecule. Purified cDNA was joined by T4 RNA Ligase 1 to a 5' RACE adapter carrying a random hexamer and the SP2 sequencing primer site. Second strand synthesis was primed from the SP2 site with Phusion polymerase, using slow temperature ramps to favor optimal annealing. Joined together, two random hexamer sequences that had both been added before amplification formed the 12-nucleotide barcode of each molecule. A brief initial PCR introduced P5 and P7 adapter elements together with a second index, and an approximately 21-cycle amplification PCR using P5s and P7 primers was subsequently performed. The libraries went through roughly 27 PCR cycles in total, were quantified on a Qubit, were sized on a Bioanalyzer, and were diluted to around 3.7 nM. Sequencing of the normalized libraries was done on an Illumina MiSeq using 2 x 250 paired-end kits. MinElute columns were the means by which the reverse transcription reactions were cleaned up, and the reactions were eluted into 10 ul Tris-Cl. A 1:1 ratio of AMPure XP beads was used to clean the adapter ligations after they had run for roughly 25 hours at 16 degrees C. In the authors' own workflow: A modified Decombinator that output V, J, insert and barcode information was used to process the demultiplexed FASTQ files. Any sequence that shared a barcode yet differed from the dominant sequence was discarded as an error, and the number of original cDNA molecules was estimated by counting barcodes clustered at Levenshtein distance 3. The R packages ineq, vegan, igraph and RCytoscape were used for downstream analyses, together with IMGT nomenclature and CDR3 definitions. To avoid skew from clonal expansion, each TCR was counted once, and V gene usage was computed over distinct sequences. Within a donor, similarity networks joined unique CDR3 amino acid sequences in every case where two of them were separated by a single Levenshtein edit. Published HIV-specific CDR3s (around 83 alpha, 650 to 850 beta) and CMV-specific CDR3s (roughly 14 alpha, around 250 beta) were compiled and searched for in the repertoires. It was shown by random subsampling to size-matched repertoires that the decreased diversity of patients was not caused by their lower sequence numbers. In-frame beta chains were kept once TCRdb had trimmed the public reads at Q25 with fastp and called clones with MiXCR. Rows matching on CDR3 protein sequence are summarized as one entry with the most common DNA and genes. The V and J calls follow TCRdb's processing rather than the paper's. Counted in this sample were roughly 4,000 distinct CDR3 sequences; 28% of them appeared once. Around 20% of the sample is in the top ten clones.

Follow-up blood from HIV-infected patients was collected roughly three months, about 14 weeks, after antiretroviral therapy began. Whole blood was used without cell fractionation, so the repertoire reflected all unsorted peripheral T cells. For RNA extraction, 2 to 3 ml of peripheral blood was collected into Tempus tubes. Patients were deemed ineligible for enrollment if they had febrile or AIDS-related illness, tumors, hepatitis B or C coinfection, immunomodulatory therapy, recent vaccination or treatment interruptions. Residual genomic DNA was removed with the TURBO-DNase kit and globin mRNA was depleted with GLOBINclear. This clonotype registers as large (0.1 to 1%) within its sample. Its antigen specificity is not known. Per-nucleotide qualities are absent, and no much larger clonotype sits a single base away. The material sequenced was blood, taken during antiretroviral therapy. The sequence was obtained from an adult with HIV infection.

The CDR3 region has the sequence CSVEDFDRGYTIYF. The sequenced DNA is TGCAGCGTTGAAGATTTCGACAGGGGATACACCATATATTTT. The chain is assembled from TRBV29-1 and TRBJ1-3, and 8 bases in between align with TRBD1. The cysteine opens and the phenylalanine closes a CDR3 of 14 amino acids. Just the 42-base CDR3 DNA is kept, in frame starting at base 1. Ends trimmed: V by 0 bases, J by 8 bases; bases unmatched to a gene: 6. Per the germline V gene, SQVTM is the CDR1 and ANQGSEA is the CDR2.